This T cell receptor (beta chain) was captured in a study of T cell repertoires in cytomegalovirus infection. Study results and caveats: Pooled public TCR beta family frequency picked out CMV carriers with the relevant HLA.

This CDR3 is 16 amino acids long. Germline V gene lookup returns CDR1 DFQATT and CDR2 SNEGSKA (reference sequence). V lost 0 bases and J lost 4; bases outside the gene matches: 6. MiXCR, run by TCRdb on the reads, gives a single entry per CDR3 protein. This table holds roughly 990,000 distinct CDR3 sequences, roughly 30% found once. Comment on this clonotype: Its matching antigen is unknown.

The origin of this receptor is a human donor in good health (CMV status not recorded). Some clones in this sample may be carry-over from other donors' samples. The source material was cultured CD8+ T cells from PBMCs, sampled from culture after CMV antigen stimulation. The chain uses TRBV20-1 and TRBJ2-7, with 13 bases fitting TRBD2. The CDR3 spells CSAREGTSGTGYEQYV. The CDR3 DNA is TGCAGTGCTAGAGAGGGGACTAGCGGGACCGGTTACGAGCAGTACGTC.